This T cell receptor beta chain was sequenced in a study of blood T cell repertoires in COVID-19 (dated by TCRdb to 2019 to 2021). A note on the overall study: Collaborator samples came from the United States, Italy and Spain and covered acute and convalescent phases of COVID-19. The prospective study material was composed of cDNA or gDNA derived from T cells, B-cell-depleted T cells, or PBMCs. Subjects who had been exposed to COVID-19, were actively infected with it, or had recovered from it provided the deeply sampled blood TCRbeta repertoires that made up the dataset. Where available, HLA class I and class II types were taken from metadata supplied by the sample provider and were not determined by assay-based typing. Nearly every sample came with metadata listing a de-identified subject ID, COVID-19 status, age in years and sex. The repertoires were made available in a free public database intended to serve as a resource for research on the immune response to SARS-CoV-2. The samples were drawn from two sources: the first 160 participants of the ongoing ImmuneRACE study, and some 1,300 subjects contributed by 6 global collaborators.

A remark on this clone: Its antigen remains undetermined. No much larger clonotype is one base removed from it; base qualities were not supplied.

TCRbeta CDR3 regions were amplified from genomic DNA using the immunoSEQ Assay, a bias-controlled multiplex PCR. Per the authors' processing: Nucleated cell counts per sample were estimated from amplification of reference gene primers within the assay. Sequence reads were collapsed and filtered to measure the absolute abundance of every unique TCRbeta CDR3 rearrangement. For each sample, productive Simpson clonality was calculated by taking the square root of Simpson's diversity index across productive rearrangements. In its TCRdb copy, this immuneACCESS table keeps in-frame sequences only and misses some clones. Where compared with another copy, unresolved V genes explain less than half of these, and the others have no known cause. Clone size and the V and J calls come from that table; the DNA yielded D and trimming. The sample includes about 130,000 clones, with 85% to 90% observed a single time. Roughly 6.7% of the sample goes to the ten largest clones.

The collaborating institutions used their own protocols to collect whole blood in K2EDTA tubes. For TCRbeta analysis, collaborators shipped samples in one of three forms: frozen whole blood, isolated PBMCs, or DNA extracted from either of those sample types. General conclusions and limits of the study: How much clinical and demographic metadata was included differed by source and by participant, and the metadata was provided uncurated.

The CDR3 sequence holds 14 residues, the cysteine and phenylalanine included. Only the CDR3 portion is preserved as DNA: 42 bases, with reading frame beginning at the first base. V loses 2 bases, J loses 2 bases, and the germline ends lie 10 bases apart. Reading the germline V gene gives CDR1 SGHRS and CDR2 YFSETQ. The rearranged segments are TRBV5-1 and TRBJ1-2; TRBD1 is a possible D gene, resting on 5 matching bases. Sequencing used peripheral blood. The TCR was taken from a man older than 75 with active or convalescent COVID-19. The CDR3 sequence is CASSLTGGNYGYTF. The nucleotide sequence reads as follows: TGCGCCAGCAGCTTAACGGGGGGAAACTATGGCTACACCTTC.